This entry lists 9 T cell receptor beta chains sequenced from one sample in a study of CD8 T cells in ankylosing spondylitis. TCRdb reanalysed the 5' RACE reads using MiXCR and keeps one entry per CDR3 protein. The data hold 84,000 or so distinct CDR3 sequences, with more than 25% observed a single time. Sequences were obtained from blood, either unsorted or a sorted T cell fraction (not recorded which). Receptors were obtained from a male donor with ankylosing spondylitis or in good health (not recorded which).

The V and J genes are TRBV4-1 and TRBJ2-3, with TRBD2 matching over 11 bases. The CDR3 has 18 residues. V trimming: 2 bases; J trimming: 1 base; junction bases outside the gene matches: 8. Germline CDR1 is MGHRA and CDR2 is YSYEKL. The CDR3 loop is CASSQNLAGGLGTDTQYF. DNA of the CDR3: TGCGCCAGCAGCCAAAACCTAGCGGGAGGTTTAGGCACAGATACGCAGTATTTT.

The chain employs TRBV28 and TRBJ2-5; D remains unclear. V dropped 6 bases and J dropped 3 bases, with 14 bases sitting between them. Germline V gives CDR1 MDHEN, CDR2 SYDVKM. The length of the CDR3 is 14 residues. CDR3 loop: CASRKRLMKETQYF. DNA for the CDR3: TGTGCCAGCAGAAAAAGACTGATGAAAGAGACCCAGTACTTC.

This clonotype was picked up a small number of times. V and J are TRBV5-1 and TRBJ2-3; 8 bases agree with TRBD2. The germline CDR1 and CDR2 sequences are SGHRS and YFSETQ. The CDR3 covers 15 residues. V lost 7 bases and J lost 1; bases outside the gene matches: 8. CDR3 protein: CASRLGAGGTDTQYF. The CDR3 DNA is TGCGCCAGCCGACTGGGAGCGGGGGGCACAGATACGCAGTATTTT.

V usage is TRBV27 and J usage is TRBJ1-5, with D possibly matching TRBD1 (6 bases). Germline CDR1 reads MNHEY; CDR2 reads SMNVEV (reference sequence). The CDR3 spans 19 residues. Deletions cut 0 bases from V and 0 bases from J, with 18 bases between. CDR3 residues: CASSLSWGASFYSNQPQHF. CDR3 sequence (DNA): TGTGCCAGCAGTTTATCTTGGGGGGCGAGCTTTTATAGCAATCAGCCCCAGCATTTT.

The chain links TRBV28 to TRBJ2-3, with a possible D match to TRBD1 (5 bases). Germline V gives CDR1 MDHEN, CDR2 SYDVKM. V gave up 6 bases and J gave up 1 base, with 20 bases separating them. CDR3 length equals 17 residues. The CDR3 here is CASSLLTGVRGTDTQYF. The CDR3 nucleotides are TGTGCCAGCAGCCTCTTGACTGGGGTCAGGGGCACAGATACGCAGTATTTT.

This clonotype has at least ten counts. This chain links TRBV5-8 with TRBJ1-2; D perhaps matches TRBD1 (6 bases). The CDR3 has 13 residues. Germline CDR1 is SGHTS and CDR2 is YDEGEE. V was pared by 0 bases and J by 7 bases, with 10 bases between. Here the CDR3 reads CASSLDRDFGYTF. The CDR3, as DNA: TGTGCCAGCAGCTTGGACAGGGACTTTGGCTACACCTTC.

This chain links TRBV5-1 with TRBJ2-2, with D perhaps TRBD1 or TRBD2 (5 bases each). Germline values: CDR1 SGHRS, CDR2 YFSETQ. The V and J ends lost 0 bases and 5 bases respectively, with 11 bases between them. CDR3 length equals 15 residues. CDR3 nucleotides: TGCGCCAGCAGCTTGGAAGCAGGGAGAACCGGGGAGCTGTTTTTT. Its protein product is CASSLEAGRTGELFF.

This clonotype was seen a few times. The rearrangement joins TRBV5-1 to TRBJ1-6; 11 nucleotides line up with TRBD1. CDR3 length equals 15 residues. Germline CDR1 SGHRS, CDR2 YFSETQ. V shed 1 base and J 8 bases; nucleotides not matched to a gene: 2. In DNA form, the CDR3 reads TGCGCCAGCAGCTTGAGGGGACAGGGGGATTCACCCCTCCACTTT. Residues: CASSLRGQGDSPLHF. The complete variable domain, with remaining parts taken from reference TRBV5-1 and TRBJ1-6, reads KAGVTQTPRYLIKTRGQQVTLSCSPISGHRSVSWYQQTPGQGLQFLFEYFSETQRNKGNFPGRFSGRQFSNSRSEMNVSTLELGDSALYLCASSLRGQGDSPLHFGNGTRLTVT.

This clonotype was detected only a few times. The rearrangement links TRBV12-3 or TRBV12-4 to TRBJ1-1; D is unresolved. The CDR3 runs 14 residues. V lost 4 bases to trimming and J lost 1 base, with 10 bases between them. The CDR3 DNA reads TGTGCCAGCAGTTCCGGAGGATGGAACACTGAAGCTTTCTTT. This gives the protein CASSSGGWNTEAFF.